The 13 T cell receptor beta chains listed next were all sequenced from one sample in a study of blood T cell repertoires in COVID-19. This table comes from immunoSEQ multiplex PCR, and its TCRdb copy is limited to in-frame clones, with some not included. The table includes more than 90,000 clones, less than 80% detected once. Sequences were obtained from peripheral blood. Receptor source: a man aged 45-60 years with acute or convalescent COVID-19.

The genes are TRBV4-1 and TRBJ2-7; perhaps TRBD2 as D (6 bases). This CDR3 is built from 15 residues. The germline V and J ends were trimmed by 4 bases and 0 bases, with 13 bases remaining between them. Germline V CDR1 and CDR2: MGHRA, YSYEKL. The CDR3 loop is CASSPIFGSSYEQYF. In nucleotides, the CDR3 is TGCGCCAGCAGCCCGATATTCGGGAGCTCCTACGAGCAGTACTTC.

This rearrangement joins TRBV5-4 to TRBJ1-4; TRBD1 matches at 8 bases. The V and J ends lost 3 bases and 7 bases, in that order; junction bases with no gene match: 5. The CDR3 has 14 residues. CDR1 and CDR2 (germline): SGHNT, YYREEE (reference sequence). The CDR3 loop is CASSYDDRGEKLFF. The CDR3 DNA sequence: TGTGCCAGCAGCTACGACGACAGGGGTGAAAAACTGTTTTTT.

The chain links TRBV27 to TRBJ2-7, with TRBD2 matching 10 bases. This CDR3 contains 15 residues. Germline V lookup: CDR1 MNHEY, CDR2 SMNVEV (reference sequence). The J segment lost 2 bases and the V segment lost 5 bases, leaving 6 bases of the junction unmatched. CDR3 in amino acids: CASSIRTSGPYEQYF. CDR3 in DNA: TGTGCCAGCAGTATAAGGACTAGCGGACCCTACGAGCAGTACTTC.

This rearrangement joins TRBV30 to TRBJ1-2; 12 positions match TRBD1. Germline V lookup: CDR1 GTSNPN, CDR2 SVGIG (reference sequence). This CDR3 contains 14 residues. J was trimmed by 4 bases and V by 1 base; bases with no gene match: 1. CDR3 in amino acids: CAWSEGQGAYGYTF. The CDR3 region has the DNA TGTGCCTGGAGTGAGGGACAGGGGGCCTATGGCTACACCTTC. Complete variable domain (other parts from reference TRBV30 and TRBJ1-2): SQTIHQWPATLVQPVGSPLSLECTVEGTSNPNLYWYRQAAGRGLQLLFYSVGIGQISSEVPQNLSASRPQDRQFILSSKKLLLSDSGFYLCAWSEGQGAYGYTFGSGTRLTVV.

V gene TRBV27 combines with J gene TRBJ2-7; tentative D call: TRBD2 (6 bases). This CDR3 region has 14 residues. Germline CDR1 and CDR2: MNHEY and SMNVEV (reference sequence). V was cut by 2 bases and J by 3 bases, with 11 bases left in between. In DNA form, the CDR3 reads TGTGCCAGCAGTTTAGGAGGGAAGGGCTACGAGCAGTACTTC. Encoded protein: CASSLGGKGYEQYF.

The rearrangement joins TRBV27 to TRBJ2-1, with 8 bases that match TRBD2. Per germline, CDR1 MNHEY and CDR2 SMNVEV (reference sequence). V lost 3 bases, J lost 0 bases, and 1 base stayed unmatched. The CDR3 runs 15 residues. CDR3 DNA sequence: TGTGCCAGCAGTTTTAGCGGGAACTCCTACAATGAGCAGTTCTTC. Its protein product is CASSFSGNSYNEQFF.

The V and J genes are TRBV6-6 and TRBJ2-1; TRBD2 might be the D (6 bases). V was shortened by 2 bases and J by 6 bases, with 11 bases between the two germline ends. The CDR3 length is 14 residues. Germline CDR1 reads MNHNY; CDR2 reads SVGAGI (reference sequence). CDR3: CASSYGGTPNEQFF. In DNA form, the CDR3 reads TGTGCCAGCAGTTACGGCGGGACTCCCAATGAGCAGTTCTTC.

The chain joins TRBV5-1 to TRBJ1-4, with D perhaps TRBD1 (6 bases). V gave up 8 bases and J gave up 7 bases, with 21 bases separating them. This CDR3 contains 15 residues. Germline V CDR1 and CDR2: SGHRS, YFSETQ. The CDR3 loop reads CASYPGGGAVEKLFF. In nucleotides, the CDR3 is TGCGCCAGTTACCCTGGGGGGGGCGCGGTTGAAAAACTGTTTTTT.

This clone was detected only once. The chain combines TRBV9 with TRBJ2-5, with D possibly being TRBD2 (5 bases). The V gene lost 3 bases and the J gene lost 3 bases, with 12 bases spanning the gap. The length of the CDR3 is 14 residues. Germline V CDR1 and CDR2: SGDLS, YYNGEE. Here the CDR3 DNA reads TGTGCCAGCAGCGGTGGCCGGGGAGAAGAGACCCAGTACTTC. It translates to CASSGGRGEETQYF.

The chain combines TRBV5-1 with TRBJ1-1; 7 nucleotides match TRBD1. CDR3 length: 16 residues. With 3 bases clipped from V and 1 base from J, the junction kept 9 bases outside the gene matches. CDR1 is SGHRS and CDR2 is YFSETQ in the germline V gene. CDR3 loop: CASSSGGGQSNTEAFF. CDR3 bases: TGCGCCAGCAGCTCCGGGGGGGGACAGTCGAACACTGAAGCTTTCTTT. The complete variable domain, with remaining parts taken from reference TRBV5-1 and TRBJ1-1, reads KAGVTQTPRYLIKTRGQQVTLSCSPISGHRSVSWYQQTPGQGLQFLFEYFSETQRNKGNFPGRFSGRQFSNSRSEMNVSTLELGDSALYLCASSSGGGQSNTEAFFGQGTRLTVV.

About this clone itself: Other nucleotide sequences in the sample specify the same CDR3. This chain connects TRBV7-8 to TRBJ2-7; a weak D match, TRBD1 (6 bases). The V and J ends lost 1 base and 3 bases respectively, with 10 bases between them. Looked up from germline, CDR1 is SGHVS and CDR2 is FQNEAQ. This CDR3 spans 14 amino acids. CDR3 sequence: CASSLEAGVYEQYF. CDR3 DNA: TGTGCCAGCAGCTTAGAGGCAGGGGTCTACGAGCAGTACTTC.

This clone was recorded only once. The V gene is TRBV20-1, the J gene TRBJ2-7; possibly TRBD2 for D (6 bases). Germline CDR1 is DFQATT and CDR2 is SNEGSKA (reference sequence). The CDR3 is 11 amino acids. V dropped 6 bases and J dropped 3 bases, with 9 bases sitting between them. This chain's CDR3 is CSARDFYEQYF. The CDR3 nucleotides read TGCAGTGCCAGGGACTTCTACGAGCAGTACTTC.

As DNA, the CDR3 is TGTGCCAGCAGTTATGGCGGGATAAATGAGCAGTTCTTC. It translates to CASSYGGINEQFF. The chain joins TRBV6-6 to TRBJ2-1; D perhaps matches TRBD2 (6 bases). The germline CDR1 and CDR2 sequences are MNHNY and SVGAGI (reference sequence). The CDR3 spans 13 residues. V lost 3 bases and J lost 7, with 10 bases in between.